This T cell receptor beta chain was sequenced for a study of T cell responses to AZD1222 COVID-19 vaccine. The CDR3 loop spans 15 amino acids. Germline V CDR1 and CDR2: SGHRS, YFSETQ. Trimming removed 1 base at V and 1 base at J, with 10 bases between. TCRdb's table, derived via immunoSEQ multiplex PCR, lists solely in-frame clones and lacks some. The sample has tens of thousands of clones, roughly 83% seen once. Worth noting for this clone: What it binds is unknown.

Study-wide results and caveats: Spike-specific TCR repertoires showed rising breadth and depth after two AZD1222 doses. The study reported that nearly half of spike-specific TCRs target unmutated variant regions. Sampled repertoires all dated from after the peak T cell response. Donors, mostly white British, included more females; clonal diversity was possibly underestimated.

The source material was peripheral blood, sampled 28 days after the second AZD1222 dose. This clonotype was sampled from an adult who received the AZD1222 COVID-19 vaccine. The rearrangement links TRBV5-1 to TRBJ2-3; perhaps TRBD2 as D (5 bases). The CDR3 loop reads CASSLRGLGTDTQYF. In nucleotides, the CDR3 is TGCGCCAGCAGCTTGCGGGGATTGGGCACAGATACGCAGTATTTT.